Following are 18 T cell receptor beta chains from one sample sequenced in a study of blood T cell repertoires in COVID-19. Method: immunoSEQ multiplex PCR; TCRdb's copy keeps in-frame clones and lacks some. The table includes about 240,000 clones, 88% detected once. The sample taken for sequencing was peripheral blood. All receptors derive from a woman aged 40 to 50 who had recovered from COVID-19.

The chain uses TRBV15 and TRBJ2-5; D remains unclear. The CDR3 is 14 amino acids. V was clipped by 1 base and J by 6 bases, with 12 bases between them. CDR1 and CDR2 (germline): LNHNV, YYDKDF (reference sequence). CDR3 sequence reads: CATSRVGLRQTQYF. Written as DNA, the CDR3 is TGTGCCACCAGCAGAGTGGGCCTCCGACAGACCCAGTACTTC.

The chain joins TRBV19 to TRBJ2-2; 10 bases match TRBD1. In germline, CDR1 is LNHDA, CDR2 SQIVND (reference sequence). Trimming removed 8 bases from V and 4 bases from J; junction bases left unmatched: 4. This CDR3 is 14 amino acids long. The CDR3 is CASGWTGGTGELFF. CDR3 bases: TGTGCCAGTGGATGGACAGGGGGCACCGGGGAGCTGTTTTTT.

The chain carries TRBV7-8 and TRBJ1-6; TRBD1 matches 7 bases. After removal of 5 bases from V and 6 bases from J, the junction contained 7 bases not matched to a gene. CDR1 is SGHVS, CDR2 FQNEAQ, per germline. This CDR3 comprises 15 residues. CDR3 region: CASSPPGQINSPLHF. Here the CDR3 DNA reads TGTGCCAGCAGCCCCCCGGGACAGATTAATTCACCCCTCCACTTT.

The V gene is TRBV5-1, the J gene TRBJ2-3; D gene ambiguous. This CDR3 region has 15 residues. Trimming stripped 0 bases from V and 2 bases from J, with 10 bases between. Germline V gives CDR1 SGHRS, CDR2 YFSETQ. The CDR3 DNA reads TGCGCCAGCAGCTTGGCGGTTCCTCCCACAGATACGCAGTATTTT. The encoded protein is CASSLAVPPTDTQYF.

Written as DNA, the CDR3 is TGTGCCAGTAGTCGGGGGGACGCCTATAATTCACCCCTCCACTTT. Amino acids: CASSRGDAYNSPLHF. This chain connects TRBV19 to TRBJ1-6; tentative D call: TRBD1 (5 bases). CDR3 length: 15 residues. Germline CDR1 is LNHDA and CDR2 is SQIVND (reference sequence). Deletions cut 5 bases from V and 2 bases from J, with 10 bases between.

This chain connects TRBV27 to TRBJ1-5, with 8 bases that match TRBD1. This CDR3 is 15 amino acids long. Per germline, CDR1 MNHEY and CDR2 SMNVEV (reference sequence). V dropped 7 bases and J dropped 2; count of bases not matched to a gene: 7. CDR3 protein: CASTPGTGGNQPQHF. The CDR3, as DNA: TGTGCCAGCACCCCAGGGACAGGTGGCAATCAGCCCCAGCATTTT.

This clone was counted once. This chain joins TRBV4-3 and TRBJ2-4, with 7 positions matching TRBD2. Germline lookup yields CDR1 LGHNA and CDR2 YSLEER. The CDR3 is made up of 16 amino acids. Trimming removed 0 bases from V and 6 bases from J; junction bases left unmatched: 8. The CDR3 loop is CASSQDGQRDLNIQYF. DNA for the CDR3: TGCGCCAGCAGCCAAGATGGCCAGCGGGACCTAAACATTCAGTACTTC.

V gene TRBV30 combines with J gene TRBJ1-3; D is unresolved. The CDR3 is made up of 11 amino acids. Germline values: CDR1 GTSNPN, CDR2 SVGIG (reference sequence). V shed 2 bases and J shed 7 bases, with 6 bases lying between them. The CDR3 region has the DNA TGTGCCTGGAGTAACTCGAACACCATATATTTT. Residues: CAWSNSNTIYF.

The rearrangement uses TRBV11-2 and TRBJ1-5; maybe TRBD1 (6 bases). The CDR3 consists of 15 residues. CDR1 SGHAT and CDR2 FQNNGV come from the germline V gene. The V gene lost 1 base and the J gene lost 4 bases, with 11 bases spanning the gap. The CDR3 region is CASSLAGRGNQPQHF. For the CDR3, the DNA is TGTGCCAGCAGCTTAGCGGGTAGGGGGAATCAGCCCCAGCATTTT.

As DNA, the CDR3 is TGTGCCAGCAGCCCCCCCGGGACAGGTCCAGATACGCAGTATTTT. Translated: CASSPPGTGPDTQYF. This rearrangement joins TRBV11-3 to TRBJ2-3; 8 bases are a match to TRBD1. The CDR3 covers 15 residues. Germline V gene data show CDR1 as SGHNT and CDR2 as YENEEA. V shed 5 bases and J 4 bases; nucleotides not matched to a gene: 8.

The V gene is TRBV12-5, the J gene TRBJ1-2; D not certain. Deletions cut 6 bases from V and 2 bases from J, with 13 bases between. The length of the CDR3 is 14 residues. CDR1 is LGHNT and CDR2 is FRNRAP in the germline V gene. This CDR3 reads CASGPSTENYGYTF. The CDR3 nucleotides read TGTGCTAGTGGCCCATCGACGGAGAACTATGGCTACACCTTC.

This chain joins TRBV6-5 and TRBJ2-1; possibly TRBD2 for D (5 bases). Germline-derived CDR1 and CDR2 are MNHEY and SVGAGI. CDR3 length equals 12 residues. The germline V and J ends were trimmed by 2 bases and 11 bases, with 10 bases remaining between them. The CDR3 region has the DNA TGTGCCAGCAGTTACGGAGGTGGCAAGCAGTTCTTC. Its translation is CASSYGGGKQFF.

The V gene is TRBV13, the J gene TRBJ2-7; 12 bases align to TRBD2. Germline lookup yields CDR1 PRHDT and CDR2 FYEKMQ (reference sequence). This CDR3 region has 14 residues. V gave up 5 bases and J gave up 6 bases; unmatched junction bases: 5. CDR3 protein: CASSPLAGGAEQYF. Here the CDR3 DNA reads TGTGCCAGCAGCCCTCTAGCGGGAGGGGCCGAGCAGTACTTC. The whole variable domain, filled in from reference TRBV13 and TRBJ2-7, reads AAGVIQSPRHLIKEKRETATLKCYPIPRHDTVYWYQQGPGQDPQFLISFYEKMQSDKGSIPDRFSAQQFSDYHSELNMSSLELGDSALYFCASSPLAGGAEQYFGPGTRLTVT.

Only one count was recorded for this clone. J is TRBJ2-1 and V is TRBV11-3, with D maybe TRBD1 (6 bases). Germline V CDR1 and CDR2: SGHNT, YENEEA. Deletions cut 6 bases from V and 8 bases from J, with 8 bases between. The CDR3 spans 11 residues. The CDR3 loop is CASRKGDEQFF. CDR3 sequence (DNA): TGTGCCAGCAGAAAGGGGGATGAGCAGTTCTTC.

The CDR3 sequence: CASSGRTGPYEQYF. In DNA form, the CDR3 reads TGTGCCAGCAGTGGGAGGACAGGTCCCTACGAGCAGTACTTC. The V and J genes are TRBV2 and TRBJ2-7; TRBD1 matches 7 bases. The germline V gene has CDR1 SNHLY and CDR2 FYNNEI. This CDR3 is 14 amino acids long. V trimming: 4 bases; J trimming: 2 bases; junction bases outside the gene matches: 5.

V usage is TRBV4-3 and J usage is TRBJ1-2; no clear D. V lost 0 bases and J 7 bases, leaving 18 bases between the germline ends. The CDR3 spans 16 residues. CDR1 LGHNA and CDR2 YSLEER come from the germline V gene. CDR3 in DNA: TGCGCCAGCAGCCAAGATCGAGGCCGGGCCCGGGGTGGCTACACCTTC. Translated: CASSQDRGRARGGYTF.

The genes are TRBV30 and TRBJ2-7; no definite D call. V was cut by 1 base and J by 4 bases, with 5 bases left in between. CDR1 is GTSNPN, CDR2 SVGIG, per germline (reference sequence). CDR3 size: 11 residues. CDR3 DNA sequence: TGTGCCTGGAGTGCCCCATACGAGCAGTACTTC. This codes for CAWSAPYEQYF.

This chain links TRBV6-4 with TRBJ2-1; 9 bases line up with TRBD2. With 8 bases clipped from V and 0 bases from J, the junction kept 5 bases outside the gene matches. The CDR3 has 15 residues. CDR1 MRHNA and CDR2 SNTAGT come from the germline V gene. The CDR3 DNA sequence: TGTGCCAGCCAACCGCGGGAGGGCTCCTACAATGAGCAGTTCTTC. The encoded protein is CASQPREGSYNEQFF.